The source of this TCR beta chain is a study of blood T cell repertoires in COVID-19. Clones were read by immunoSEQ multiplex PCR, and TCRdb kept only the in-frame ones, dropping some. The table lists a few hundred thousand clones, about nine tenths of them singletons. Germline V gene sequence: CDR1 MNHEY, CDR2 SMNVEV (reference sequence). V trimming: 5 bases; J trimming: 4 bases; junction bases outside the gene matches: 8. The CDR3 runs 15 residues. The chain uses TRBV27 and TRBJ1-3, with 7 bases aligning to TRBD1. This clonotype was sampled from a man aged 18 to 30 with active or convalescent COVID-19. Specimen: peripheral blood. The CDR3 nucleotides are TGTGCCAGCAGTACATACAGGGGAACGGGAAACACCATATATTTT. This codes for CASSTYRGTGNTIYF.